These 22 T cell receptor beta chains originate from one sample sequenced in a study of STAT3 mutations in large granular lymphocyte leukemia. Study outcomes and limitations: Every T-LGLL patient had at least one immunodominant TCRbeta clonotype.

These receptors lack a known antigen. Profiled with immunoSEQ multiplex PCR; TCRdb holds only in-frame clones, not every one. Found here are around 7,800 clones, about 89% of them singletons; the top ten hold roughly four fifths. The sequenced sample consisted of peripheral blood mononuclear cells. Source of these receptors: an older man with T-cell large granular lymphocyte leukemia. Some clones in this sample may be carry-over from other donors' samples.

The CDR3 here is CASSLFLAGEKLFF. DNA of the CDR3: TGCGCCAGCAGCTTGTTCCTGGCTGGGGAAAAACTGTTTTTT. The chain employs TRBV5-1 and TRBJ1-4; D not resolved. Germline CDR1 and CDR2: SGHRS and YFSETQ. The CDR3 consists of 14 residues. Trimming pared 1 base from V and 8 bases from J, leaving 12 bases between.

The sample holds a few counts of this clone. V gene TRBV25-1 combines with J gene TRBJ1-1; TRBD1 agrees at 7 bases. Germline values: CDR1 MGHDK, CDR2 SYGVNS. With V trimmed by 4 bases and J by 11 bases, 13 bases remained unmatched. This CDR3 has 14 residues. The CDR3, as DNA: TGTGCCAGCAGTGGATGGGACAGCCGCCGTGGGGCTTTCTTT. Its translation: CASSGWDSRRGAFF.

The CDR3, as DNA: TGTGCCAGCAGTTCGGTTGAGAGCTCCTACGAGCAGTACTTC. Translating it yields CASSSVESSYEQYF. The chain carries TRBV6-5 and TRBJ2-7; D gene ambiguous. Germline values: CDR1 MNHEY, CDR2 SVGAGI. V was clipped by 4 bases and J by 0 bases, with 10 bases between them. The CDR3 loop spans 14 amino acids.

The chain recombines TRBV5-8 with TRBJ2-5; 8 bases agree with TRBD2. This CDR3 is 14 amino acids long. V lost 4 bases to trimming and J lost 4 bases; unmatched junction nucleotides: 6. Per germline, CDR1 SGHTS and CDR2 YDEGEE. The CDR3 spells CASSPGLVRETQYF. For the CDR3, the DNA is TGTGCCAGCAGCCCGGGACTAGTACGAGAGACCCAGTACTTC.

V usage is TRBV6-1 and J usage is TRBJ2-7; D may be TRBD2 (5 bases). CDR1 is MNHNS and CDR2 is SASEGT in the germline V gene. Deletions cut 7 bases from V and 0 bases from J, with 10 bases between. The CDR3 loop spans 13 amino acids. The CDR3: CASTGLSSYEQYF. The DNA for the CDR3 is TGTGCCAGCACGGGGTTGAGCTCCTACGAGCAGTACTTC.

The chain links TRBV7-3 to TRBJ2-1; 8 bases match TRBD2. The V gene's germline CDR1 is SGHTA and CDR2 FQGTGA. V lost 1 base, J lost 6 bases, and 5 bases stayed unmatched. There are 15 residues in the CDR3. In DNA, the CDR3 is TGTGCCAGCAGCTTAAACGGGGGGGCATTCAATGAGCAGTTCTTC. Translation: CASSLNGGAFNEQFF.

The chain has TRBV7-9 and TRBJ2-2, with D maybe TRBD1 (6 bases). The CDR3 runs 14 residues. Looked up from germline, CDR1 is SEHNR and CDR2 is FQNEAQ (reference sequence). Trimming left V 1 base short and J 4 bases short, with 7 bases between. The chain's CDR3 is CASSLVGGTGELFF. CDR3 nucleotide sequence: TGTGCCAGCAGCTTAGTAGGGGGCACCGGGGAGCTGTTTTTT.

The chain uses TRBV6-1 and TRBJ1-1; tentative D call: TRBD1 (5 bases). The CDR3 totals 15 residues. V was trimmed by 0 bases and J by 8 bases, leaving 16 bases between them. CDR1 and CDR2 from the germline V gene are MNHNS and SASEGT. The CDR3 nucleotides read TGTGCCAGCAGTGAAGCGGGGGGGGTTGGTAGGGAAGCTTTCTTT. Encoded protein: CASSEAGGVGREAFF.

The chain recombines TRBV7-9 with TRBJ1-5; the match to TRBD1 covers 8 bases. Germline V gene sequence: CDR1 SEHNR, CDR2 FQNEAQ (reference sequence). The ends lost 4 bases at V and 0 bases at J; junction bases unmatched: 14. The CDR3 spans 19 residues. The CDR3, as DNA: TGTGCCAGCAGCTCCCCCCGAGGGACAGGAGCGGATAGCAATCAGCCCCAGCATTTT. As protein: CASSSPRGTGADSNQPQHF.

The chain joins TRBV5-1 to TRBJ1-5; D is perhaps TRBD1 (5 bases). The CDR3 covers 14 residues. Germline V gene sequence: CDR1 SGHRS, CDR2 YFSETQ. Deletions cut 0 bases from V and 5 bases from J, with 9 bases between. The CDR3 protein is CASSLVGGDQPQHF. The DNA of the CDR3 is TGCGCCAGCAGCTTGGTGGGGGGTGATCAGCCCCAGCATTTT.

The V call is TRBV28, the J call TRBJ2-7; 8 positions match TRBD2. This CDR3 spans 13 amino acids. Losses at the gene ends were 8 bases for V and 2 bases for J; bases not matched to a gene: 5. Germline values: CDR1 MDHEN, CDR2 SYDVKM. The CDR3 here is CASVGGGTYEQYF. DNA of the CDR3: TGTGCCAGCGTCGGGGGGGGAACCTACGAGCAGTACTTC.

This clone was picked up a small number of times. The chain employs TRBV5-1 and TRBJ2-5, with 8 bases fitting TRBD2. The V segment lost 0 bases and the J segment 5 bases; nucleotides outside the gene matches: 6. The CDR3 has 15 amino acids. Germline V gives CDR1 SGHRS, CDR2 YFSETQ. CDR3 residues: CASSLVVASGETQYF. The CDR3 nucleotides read TGCGCCAGCAGCTTGGTAGTTGCTAGCGGGGAGACCCAGTACTTC.

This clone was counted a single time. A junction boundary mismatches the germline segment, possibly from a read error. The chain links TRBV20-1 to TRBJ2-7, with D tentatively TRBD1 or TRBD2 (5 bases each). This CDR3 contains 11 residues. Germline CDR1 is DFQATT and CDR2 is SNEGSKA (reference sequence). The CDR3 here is CSADVPGRQNF. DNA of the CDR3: TGCAGTGCTGACGTTCCGGGACGACAGAACTTC.

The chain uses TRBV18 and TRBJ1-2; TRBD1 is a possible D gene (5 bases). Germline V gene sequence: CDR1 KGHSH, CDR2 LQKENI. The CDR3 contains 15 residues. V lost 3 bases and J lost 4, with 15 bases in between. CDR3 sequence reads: CASSPKPGRSYGYTF. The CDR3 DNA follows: TGTGCCAGCTCACCCAAACCGGGACGGAGCTATGGCTACACCTTC.

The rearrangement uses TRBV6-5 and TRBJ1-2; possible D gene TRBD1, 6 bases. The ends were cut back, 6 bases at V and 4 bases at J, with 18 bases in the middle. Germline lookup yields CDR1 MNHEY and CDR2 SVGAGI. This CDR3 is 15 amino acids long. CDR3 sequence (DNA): TGTGCCAGCAGCTCACAGGGAGGATATGCCTATGGCTACACCTTC. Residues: CASSSQGGYAYGYTF.

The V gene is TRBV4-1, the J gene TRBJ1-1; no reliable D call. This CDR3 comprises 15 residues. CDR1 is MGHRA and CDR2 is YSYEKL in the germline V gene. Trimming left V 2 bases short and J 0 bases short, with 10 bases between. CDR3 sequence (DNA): TGCGCCAGCAGCCAAACGACCAGGATGAACACTGAAGCTTTCTTT. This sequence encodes CASSQTTRMNTEAFF.

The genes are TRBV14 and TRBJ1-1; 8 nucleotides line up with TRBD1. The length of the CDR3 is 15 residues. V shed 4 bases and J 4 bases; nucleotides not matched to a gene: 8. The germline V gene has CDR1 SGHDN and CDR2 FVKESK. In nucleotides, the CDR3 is TGTGCCAGCAGCCTGATCGGACAGGGTATCACTGAAGCTTTCTTT. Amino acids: CASSLIGQGITEAFF.

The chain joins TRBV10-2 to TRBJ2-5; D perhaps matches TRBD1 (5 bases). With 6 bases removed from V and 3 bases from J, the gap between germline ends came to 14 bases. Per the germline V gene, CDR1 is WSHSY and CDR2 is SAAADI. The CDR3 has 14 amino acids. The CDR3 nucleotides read TGCGCCAGCAGCGGCCAGGGCGGAAAAGAGACCCAGTACTTC. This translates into CASSGQGGKETQYF.

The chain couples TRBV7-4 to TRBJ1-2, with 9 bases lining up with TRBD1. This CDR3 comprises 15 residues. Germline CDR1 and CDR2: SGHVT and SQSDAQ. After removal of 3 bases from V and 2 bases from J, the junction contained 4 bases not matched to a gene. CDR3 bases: TGTGCCAGCAGCTTCCGGGGACAGGGAAACTATGGCTACACCTTC. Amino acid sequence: CASSFRGQGNYGYTF.

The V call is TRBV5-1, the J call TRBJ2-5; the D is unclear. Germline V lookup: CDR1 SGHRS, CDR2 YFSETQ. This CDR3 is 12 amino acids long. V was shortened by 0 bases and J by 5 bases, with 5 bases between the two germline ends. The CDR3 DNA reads TGCGCCAGCAGCTTGGGCGTGGAGACCCAGTACTTC. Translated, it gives CASSLGVETQYF.

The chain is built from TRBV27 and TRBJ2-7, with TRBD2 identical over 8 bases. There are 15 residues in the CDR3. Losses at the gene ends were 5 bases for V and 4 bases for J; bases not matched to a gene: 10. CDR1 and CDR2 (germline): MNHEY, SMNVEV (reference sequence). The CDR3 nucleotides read TGTGCCAGCAGTCCACGGGCGGGGGGCGGGTACGAGCAGTACTTC. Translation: CASSPRAGGGYEQYF.

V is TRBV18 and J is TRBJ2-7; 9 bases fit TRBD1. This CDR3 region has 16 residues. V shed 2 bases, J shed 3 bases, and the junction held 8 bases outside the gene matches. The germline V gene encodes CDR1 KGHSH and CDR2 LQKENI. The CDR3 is CASSPGWDRAHYEQYF. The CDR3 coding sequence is TGTGCCAGCTCACCAGGGTGGGACAGGGCACACTACGAGCAGTACTTC.